The 20 T cell receptor beta chains given below trace back to one sample, sequenced in a study of T cells after yellow fever vaccination. TCRdb recomputed calls from the 5' RACE reads with MiXCR, one row per CDR3 protein. The table lists a few hundred thousand distinct CDR3 sequences, about a sixth of them singletons. The specimen was PBMCs, collected roughly 5 days after the first yellow fever vaccination. Receptor source: a man younger than 30 who received the YFV17D yellow fever vaccine.

This clonotype was seen more than once but under ten times. The chain couples TRBV12-3 or TRBV12-4 to TRBJ2-3; no clear D. This CDR3 is 15 amino acids long. The V end lost 3 bases, the J end lost 1 base, and 11 bases lay between the germline ends. The CDR3 protein is CASSLIGGGTDTQYF. For the CDR3, the DNA is TGTGCCAGCAGTTTGATTGGCGGAGGCACAGATACGCAGTATTTT.

The rearrangement joins TRBV6-4 to TRBJ2-2, with 9 bases that match TRBD1. Germline V gives CDR1 MRHNA, CDR2 SNTAGT. The CDR3 loop spans 18 amino acids. Trimming cost V 0 bases and J 5 bases; bases outside gene matches: 10. The CDR3 DNA reads as TGTGCCAGCAGTGACTCAGCCCTGGGACAGGGCTGGACCGGGGAGCTGTTTTTT. The encoded protein is CASSDSALGQGWTGELFF.

This clonotype was counted many times. The rearrangement links TRBV5-1 to TRBJ2-3, with 7 bases identical to TRBD1. Germline V gives CDR1 SGHRS, CDR2 YFSETQ. The junction had 2 bases not matched to a gene; V was cut back by 1 base and J by 3 bases. The CDR3 is 14 amino acids. The CDR3 coding sequence is TGCGCCAGCAGCTTGCAGGGGGAGACAGATACGCAGTATTTT. Its protein is CASSLQGETDTQYF. The variable domain in full, completed from reference TRBV5-1 and TRBJ2-3, reads KAGVTQTPRYLIKTRGQQVTLSCSPISGHRSVSWYQQTPGQGLQFLFEYFSETQRNKGNFPGRFSGRQFSNSRSEMNVSTLELGDSALYLCASSLQGETDTQYFGPGTRLTVL.

In its sample, this clonotype was seen a few times. This chain joins TRBV12-3 or TRBV12-4 and TRBJ1-1; 9 nucleotides match TRBD1. V lost 3 bases to trimming and J lost 5 bases; unmatched junction nucleotides: 7. The CDR3 is made up of 15 amino acids. The CDR3 reads CASSFTGTGLTEAFF. The CDR3 coding sequence is TGTGCCAGCAGTTTTACCGGGACAGGGTTAACTGAAGCTTTCTTT.

The CDR3 sequence: CASSQLPTLAGVLRTSTDTQYF. The CDR3 region has the DNA TGCGCCAGCAGCCAACTACCCACGTTAGCGGGGGTCCTTAGAACTAGCACAGATACGCAGTATTTT. This chain connects TRBV4-1 to TRBJ2-3; TRBD2 matches 9 bases. The CDR3 covers 22 residues. The germline V gene has CDR1 MGHRA and CDR2 YSYEKL. V was pared by 2 bases and J by 0 bases, with 21 bases of the junction left unmatched.

The chain carries TRBV5-6 and TRBJ1-1; D is perhaps TRBD1 (5 bases). The CDR3 runs 13 residues. Trimming stripped 2 bases from V and 2 bases from J, with 7 bases between. CDR1 and CDR2 from the germline V gene are SGHDT and YYEEEE. The CDR3 spells CASSFRDNTEAFF. The CDR3 bases are TGTGCCAGCAGCTTTCGGGACAACACTGAAGCTTTCTTT.

In nucleotides, the CDR3 is TGTGCCAGCAGCTGGGGACCGAACACCGGGGAGCTGTTTTTT. Translated: CASSWGPNTGELFF. V usage is TRBV7-6 and J usage is TRBJ2-2; tentatively, D is TRBD1 or TRBD2 (5 bases each). The CDR3 runs to 14 residues. V lost 4 bases and J lost 0, with 6 bases in between. CDR1 and CDR2 from the germline V gene are SGHVS and FNYEAQ.

This clonotype showed up many times. V and J are TRBV7-2 and TRBJ2-5; 9 nucleotides align to TRBD1. The ends lost 3 bases at V and 4 bases at J; junction bases unmatched: 3. CDR3 length: 14 residues. CDR1 SGHTA and CDR2 FQGNSA come from the germline V gene. CDR3 nucleotide sequence: TGTGCCAGCAGCTTGTCGACAGGGGGAGAGACCCAGTACTTC. This codes for CASSLSTGGETQYF.

This chain links TRBV10-3 with TRBJ2-7; TRBD1 matches at 8 bases. The CDR3 contains 17 residues. V lost 3 bases and J lost 2; bases outside the gene matches: 12. CDR1 is ENHRY, CDR2 SYGVKD, per germline. The CDR3 DNA reads TGTGCCATCAGTGATTCTCTAGGACAGGGATCGACCTACGAGCAGTACTTC. Translation gives CAISDSLGQGSTYEQYF.

This clonotype has just a few counts. The CDR3 DNA reads as TGCGCCAGCAGCTTGGGAGGGGCAGGGGGCCGCAATGAGCAGTTCTTC. Its protein product is CASSLGGAGGRNEQFF. The chain is built from TRBV5-1 and TRBJ2-1, with 8 bases that match TRBD1. CDR3 length: 16 amino acids. Germline CDR1 SGHRS, CDR2 YFSETQ. J lost 6 bases, V lost 0 bases, and 8 bases had no gene match.

This clonotype has only a few counts. This chain uses TRBV7-2 with TRBJ1-5; no clear D. The CDR3 extends over 15 amino acids. The germline gives CDR1 SGHTA, CDR2 FQGNSA. V lost 1 base and J lost 0, with 7 bases in between. The CDR3 nucleotides are TGTGCCAGCAGCTTAGTCGGCAGTAGCAATCAGCCCCAGCATTTT. Its translation is CASSLVGSSNQPQHF.

This clonotype was recorded at least ten times. The genes are TRBV12-3 or TRBV12-4 and TRBJ2-2, with 7 nucleotides matching TRBD1. This CDR3 region has 15 residues. J gave up 3 bases and V 0 bases, and 1 base lay outside the gene matches. The CDR3 DNA is TGTGCCAGCAGTTTAGCAGGGGGCGACACCGGGGAGCTGTTTTTT. Translation: CASSLAGGDTGELFF.

V is TRBV12-3 or TRBV12-4 and J is TRBJ2-5; tentative D call: TRBD2 (5 bases). The CDR3 extends over 14 amino acids. The ends were cut back, 6 bases at V and 4 bases at J, with 15 bases in the middle. This chain's CDR3 is CASSLGISRETQYF. CDR3 DNA sequence: TGTGCCAGCAGCCTCGGGATCAGCAGAGAGACCCAGTACTTC.

This chain joins TRBV6-4 and TRBJ1-2; D gene ambiguous. The CDR3 is made up of 14 amino acids. Germline loops: CDR1 MRHNA, CDR2 SNTAGT. Trimming stripped 0 bases from V and 8 bases from J, with 13 bases between. CDR3 DNA sequence: TGTGCCAGCAGTGACTCCGGAGGGAGAAGGGGCTACACCTTC. Its translation is CASSDSGGRRGYTF.

Only a few counts were recorded for this clonotype. The V and J genes are TRBV19 and TRBJ2-1, with D tentatively TRBD2 (6 bases). Trimming took off 3 bases at V and 2 bases at J, with 8 bases between the two ends. This CDR3 has 14 residues. The V gene's germline CDR1 is LNHDA and CDR2 SQIVND (reference sequence). The CDR3 region is CASSIGGTYNEQFF. Here the CDR3 DNA reads TGTGCCAGTAGTATTGGCGGGACCTACAATGAGCAGTTCTTC.

CDR3 DNA: TGTGCCGTGCTGGGACAGGGGGAGGGGCCCCTCCACTTT. It yields the protein CAVLGQGEGPLHF. The chain uses TRBV10-3 and TRBJ1-6; 11 nucleotides match TRBD1. Trimming cost V 11 bases and J 13 bases; bases outside gene matches: 10. The CDR3 consists of 13 residues. Germline values: CDR1 ENHRY, CDR2 SYGVKD.

This clonotype was seen many times. The chain recombines TRBV7-2 with TRBJ1-2; D not resolved. There are 14 residues in the CDR3. Trimming stripped 1 base from V and 4 bases from J, with 10 bases between. Germline assignment: CDR1 SGHTA and CDR2 FQGNSA. The CDR3, as DNA: TGTGCCAGCAGCTTAGGTGGCAGGTTCTATGGCTACACCTTC. As protein: CASSLGGRFYGYTF.

The rearrangement joins TRBV20-1 to TRBJ2-5; the D is unclear. Germline V gene data show CDR1 as DFQATT and CDR2 as SNEGSKA (reference sequence). Trimming removed 6 bases at V and 10 bases at J, with 12 bases between. This CDR3 contains 10 residues. In nucleotides, the CDR3 is TGCAGTGCCTGGAGTAGGGACCAGTACTTC. This codes for CSAWSRDQYF.

The chain recombines TRBV7-9 with TRBJ2-3; the match to TRBD1 covers 8 bases. From germline, CDR1 is SEHNR and CDR2 FQNEAQ (reference sequence). The V and J ends lost 5 bases and 3 bases, in that order; junction bases with no gene match: 7. The CDR3 is 15 amino acids. The CDR3 protein is CASSPVGQATDTQYF. The CDR3 nucleotides read TGTGCCAGCAGCCCAGTGGGACAGGCAACAGATACGCAGTATTTT.

V is TRBV5-4 and J is TRBJ2-2; D is unclear. From germline, CDR1 is SGHNT and CDR2 YYREEE (reference sequence). V lost 2 bases and J lost 5, with 13 bases in between. The CDR3 loop spans 15 amino acids. CDR3 amino acids: CASSFAGFRTGELFF. As DNA, the CDR3 is TGTGCCAGCAGCTTCGCCGGGTTTCGGACCGGGGAGCTGTTTTTT.